Reported below is one TCR beta chain. Germline V gene data show CDR1 as SNHLY and CDR2 as FYNNEI. This CDR3 has 13 residues. The V end was cut by 9 bases, the J end by 5 bases, with 14 bases between. Repertoires were generated with immunoSEQ multiplex PCR, while TCRdb's copy carries only in-frame clones and drops some. The sample holds roughly 180,000 clones, 80% to 95% seen once. The data were taken from a study of control samples from healthy donors and cancer patients. The sequence was collected from a woman aged 40-49 years in good health. The V call is TRBV2, the J call TRBJ2-1; TRBD1 might be the D (6 bases). Sequenced sample: blood. CDR3 protein: CASLATGNNEQFF. For the CDR3, the DNA is TGTGCCAGTCTCGCGACAGGCAACAATGAGCAGTTCTTC.